The 26 T cell receptor beta chains reported below all come from one sample, sequenced in a study of tumor-infiltrating lymphocytes in primary liver carcinoma. TCR beta cDNA was prepared out of approximately 470 ng total RNA by means of a constant-region primer. Each TCR beta library was derived from three nested multiplex PCR rounds that employed slightly modified ARM-PCR. The first two PCR rounds, approximately 10 cycles each, used TRBV1-TRBV30 forward primers and a C-beta reverse primer. TCRdb fed the multiplex PCR reads into MiXCR, producing one record per CDR3 protein. The sample consists of roughly 32,000 distinct CDR3 sequences, around 70% of them appearing once. Between about 19 and 34 mg of unsorted bulk tissue served as the source from which RNA and DNA were co-extracted. Sequencing was done on a sample of liver tumor tissue from sampling region 3. The subset is: tumor region T3, left-lateral pole. Receptors were obtained from a woman aged 25 to 39 with primary liver carcinoma and hepatitis B virus infection.

This clonotype was found a few times. The chain combines TRBV10-2 with TRBJ2-7; 11 bases fit TRBD2. Germline V CDR1 and CDR2: WSHSY, SAAADI. Trimming removed 6 bases from V and 3 bases from J; junction bases left unmatched: 10. The CDR3 covers 16 residues. This CDR3 reads CASSGLGLAGIYEQYF. For the CDR3, the DNA is TGCGCCAGCAGCGGACTCGGACTAGCGGGCATCTACGAGCAGTACTTC.

For this clonotype: Being one base from a much bigger clone, this may be a read error. Likely a read error: the CDR3 ends without its conserved phenylalanine or tryptophan. The genes are TRBV6-5 and TRBJ2-7, with D unresolved. The length of the CDR3 is 15 residues. Germline lookup yields CDR1 MNHEY and CDR2 SVGAGI. In DNA form, the CDR3 reads TGTGCCAGCAGTCACTCGCCAGCCCGCTCCTACGAGCAGTACTTA. This sequence encodes CASSHSPARSYEQYL.

This clonotype has a count of ten or more. The chain uses TRBV10-3 and TRBJ2-3; a possible D gene is TRBD1 (5 bases). V was cut by 7 bases and J by 2 bases, with 10 bases left in between. CDR1 is ENHRY and CDR2 is SYGVKD in the germline V gene. This CDR3 has 13 residues. This CDR3 reads CAIKGRTTDTQYF. The DNA of the CDR3 is TGTGCCATCAAGGGGCGGACCACAGATACGCAGTATTTT.

V and J are TRBV7-9 and TRBJ1-4; TRBD1 is a possible D gene (5 bases). Deletions cut 11 bases from V and 0 bases from J, with 19 bases between. From germline, CDR1 is SEHNR and CDR2 FQNEAQ (reference sequence). The length of the CDR3 is 16 residues. The CDR3 DNA reads TGTGCCGACAGCTTAGGCAGGTCTGCAACTAATGAAAAACTGTTTTTT. Protein sequence: CADSLGRSATNEKLFF.

The chain joins TRBV11-2 to TRBJ2-3, with a possible D match to TRBD1 (7 bases). The CDR3 extends over 13 amino acids. From germline, CDR1 is SGHAT and CDR2 FQNNGV. V was pared by 10 bases and J by 7 bases, with 18 bases between. CDR3 DNA sequence: TGTGCCAACAGACAGGGTCTAGCGAATACGCAGTATTTT. Translation gives CANRQGLANTQYF.

Remarks on this clonotype: The junction shows a germline mismatch at one end, possibly a read error. The chain links TRBV5-4 to TRBJ2-3; D is possibly TRBD1 (5 bases). CDR1 SGHNT and CDR2 YYREEE come from the germline V gene (reference sequence). This CDR3 contains 17 residues. CDR3 sequence reads: CASSVDGHPPPTYTLYF. The CDR3 nucleotides read TGTGCCAGCAGCGTTGACGGACACCCTCCACCCACATATACGCTGTATTTT.

As to this clonotype: The CDR3 end shows no conserved phenylalanine or tryptophan, and so a read error is likely. V gene TRBV28 combines with J gene TRBJ1-5; 8 bases line up with TRBD1. Germline lookup yields CDR1 MDHEN and CDR2 SYDVKM. The CDR3 has 12 amino acids. Trimming cost V 9 bases and J 12 bases; bases outside gene matches: 10. CDR3 sequence: CASSVTGTGQHL. Written as DNA, the CDR3 is TGTGCCAGTAGTGTCACCGGGACAGGCCAGCATCTT.

Concerning this clonotype itself: A much more abundant neighbour one base away suggests this may be a read error. This chain connects TRBV29-1 to TRBJ1-2, with 7 bases that match TRBD1. CDR1 is SQVTM and CDR2 is ANQGSEA in the germline V gene. Trimming cost V 5 bases and J 2 bases; bases outside gene matches: 20. The CDR3 has 18 amino acids. The CDR3 coding sequence is TGCAGCGTTTCCTCCCCCCGTAACAGGGGAGGGGGGAACTATGGCTACACCTTC. Its protein is CSVSSPRNRGGGNYGYTF. Drawing the rest from reference TRBV29-1 and TRBJ1-2, the complete variable domain is SAVISQKPSRDICQRGTSLTIQCQVDSQVTMMFWYRQQPGQSLTLIATANQGSEATYESGFVIDKFPISRPNLTFSTLTVSNMSPEDSSIYLCSVSSPRNRGGGNYGYTFGSGTRLTVV.

This clonotype was seen just once. A junction end diverges from the germline sequence, so it may reflect a read error. The chain has TRBV19 and TRBJ2-3; D is possibly TRBD1 or TRBD2 (5 bases each). The CDR3 contains 15 residues. Germline loops: CDR1 LNHDA, CDR2 SQIVND (reference sequence). This chain's CDR3 is CGSSMIDGATDTQYF. CDR3 nucleotide sequence: TGTGGCAGTAGTATGATTGACGGGGCCACAGATACGCAGTATTTT.

Comment on this clonotype: This may stem from a read error, because a much larger clone lies one nucleotide away. The rearrangement joins TRBV5-1 to TRBJ2-3; 7 bases are shared with TRBD1. CDR1 and CDR2 from the germline V gene are SGHRS and YFSETQ. The CDR3 has 16 amino acids. The CDR3: CASNLGAGGSTDTQYF. DNA for the CDR3: TGCGCCAGCAACTTGGGAGCAGGGGGAAGCACAGATACACAGTATTTT. The full variable domain, completed using reference TRBV5-1 and TRBJ2-3, is KAGVTQTPRYLIKTRGQQVTLSCSPISGHRSVSWYQQTPGQGLQFLFEYFSETQRNKGNFPGRFSGRQFSNSRSEMNVSTLELGDSALYLCASNLGAGGSTDTQYFGPGTRLTVL.

Comments on this clonotype: A read error may explain this, as a much larger clone is one base away. The chain recombines TRBV6-5 with TRBJ2-3; the D is unclear. The CDR3 consists of 16 residues. The V end was cut by 7 bases, the J end by 1 base, with 18 bases between. CDR1 MNHEY and CDR2 SVGAGI come from the germline V gene. The CDR3 DNA follows: TGTGCCAGCAAGTACCTCCGAGACTCCCGCACAGATACGCAGTATTTT. It encodes CASKYLRDSRTDTQYF.

The chain uses TRBV12-3 or TRBV12-4 and TRBJ1-5, with 7 nucleotides matching TRBD1. V lost 6 bases to trimming and J lost 5 bases; unmatched junction nucleotides: 13. The CDR3 consists of 16 residues. CDR3 bases: TGTGCCAGCAGCCAATTAGATACGGGGACAGATCAGCCCCAGCATTTT. Its protein product is CASSQLDTGTDQPQHF.

The chain links TRBV11-2 to TRBJ2-5, with unresolved D. CDR1 is SGHAT, CDR2 FQNNGV, per germline. The V gene lost 5 bases and the J gene lost 3 bases, with 19 bases spanning the gap. CDR3 length equals 16 residues. The CDR3, as DNA: TGTGCCAGCAGCACAAGATCAGGAGACGCGAAAGAGACCCAGTACTTC. Its protein is CASSTRSGDAKETQYF.

To note about this clonotype: The conserved closing phenylalanine or tryptophan is absent in this CDR3, likely reflecting a read error. The chain has TRBV9 and TRBJ2-4; perhaps TRBD2 as D (5 bases). V lost 8 bases, J lost 5 bases, and 11 bases lay in between. Per germline, CDR1 SGDLS and CDR2 YYNGEE. The CDR3 contains 12 residues. The CDR3 sequence is CARNDGENIQYL. CDR3 coding DNA: TGTGCCAGGAATGACGGGGAAAACATTCAGTACCTC.

The chain employs TRBV20-1 and TRBJ2-1; no reliable D call. The CDR3 has 14 amino acids. V lost 0 bases and J lost 6, with 12 bases in between. Per germline, CDR1 DFQATT and CDR2 SNEGSKA (reference sequence). CDR3 sequence reads: CSARDMGRGNEQFF. The CDR3 coding sequence is TGCAGTGCTAGAGATATGGGTAGAGGCAATGAGCAGTTCTTC.

The DNA for the CDR3 is TGTGCCACCAGTGTTGGTATAGGGATAACCCCCGGAGATACGCAGTATTTT. Encoded protein: CATSVGIGITPGDTQYF. V gene TRBV24-1 combines with J gene TRBJ2-3; D is unclear. This CDR3 region has 17 residues. The V and J ends lost 5 bases and 5 bases respectively, with 22 bases between them. The germline gives CDR1 KGHDR, CDR2 SFDVKD.

About this clonotype: A much larger clone differs by one base, so this may be a read error. The chain joins TRBV11-2 to TRBJ2-4; no clear D. The CDR3 spans 15 residues. Germline V gene data show CDR1 as SGHAT and CDR2 as FQNNGV. For the CDR3, the DNA is TGTGTCAACAGCTTAGAACCGGCTAGTCAGGCCATTCAGTACTTC. This translates into CVNSLEPASQAIQYF.

Turning to this clonotype: The junction shows a germline mismatch at one end, possibly a read error. V usage is TRBV5-8 and J usage is TRBJ2-1, with D perhaps matching TRBD1 (5 bases). Germline CDR1 is SGHTS and CDR2 is YDEGEE. The length of the CDR3 is 13 residues. The chain's CDR3 is CASTLDKGNEQFF. DNA for the CDR3: TGTGCTAGCACCTTGGACAAGGGCAATGAGCAGTTCTTC.

In this sample, this clonotype turned up once. One end of the junction varies from germline; a read error may be responsible. J is TRBJ1-1 and V is TRBV29-1, with no clear D. The V gene's germline CDR1 is SQVTM and CDR2 ANQGSEA. The CDR3 runs to 13 residues. CDR3 nucleotides: TGTAGCGTTTATCGCAGTCTGAAGATTGAAGCTTTCTTT. Protein sequence: CSVYRSLKIEAFF.

The gene calls are TRBV11-2 and TRBJ2-1; tentatively, D is TRBD2 (5 bases). The CDR3 contains 16 residues. Germline assignment: CDR1 SGHAT and CDR2 FQNNGV. CDR3 in amino acids: CTNSRLNPEVANEQFF. The CDR3 DNA reads as TGTACCAACAGCCGACTAAACCCCGAGGTTGCCAATGAGCAGTTCTTC.

Many counts were recorded for this clonotype. This chain connects TRBV7-2 to TRBJ2-7, with 9 bases that match TRBD1. J lost 6 bases, V lost 4 bases, and 7 bases had no gene match. Germline CDR1 is SGHTA and CDR2 is FQGNSA. The CDR3 contains 14 residues. The CDR3: CASSWGQGGREQYF. CDR3 nucleotide sequence: TGTGCCAGCAGCTGGGGACAGGGTGGGCGCGAGCAGTACTTC.

About this clonotype: This sequence may be a read error, since a much larger clone differs from it by one base. The chain links TRBV6-1 to TRBJ2-7; the D is unclear. The CDR3 runs to 15 residues. Germline V lookup: CDR1 MNHNS, CDR2 SASEGT. V was shortened by 3 bases and J by 5 bases, with 17 bases between the two germline ends. The CDR3 DNA sequence: TGTGCCAGCAGTGATGCCGGAATAGGGAAGCACGAGCAGTACTTC. It is translated as CASSDAGIGKHEQYF.

The sample holds one count of this clonotype. One end of the junction is discordant with germline, which a read error may explain. The chain is built from TRBV4-1 and TRBJ1-3; 9 nucleotides line up with TRBD1. Looked up from germline, CDR1 is MGHRA and CDR2 is YSYEKL. CDR3 size: 18 residues. The CDR3 nucleotides are TGCGCCAGCGGCCAAGGGCCCGACAGGGGGGGACCCGGAAACGCCATATATTTT. Its translation is CASGQGPDRGGPGNAIYF.

With regard to this clonotype: Germline and junction disagree at one end, which may indicate a read error. The V call is TRBV6-1, the J call TRBJ1-3; D perhaps matches TRBD1 (5 bases). Germline V gene sequence: CDR1 MNHNS, CDR2 SASEGT. This CDR3 is 14 amino acids long. The CDR3 bases are TGTGCCAACAGTGGGACTGCCTCTGGAAACACCATATATTTT. Translating gives CANSGTASGNTIYF.

V and J are TRBV11-3 and TRBJ2-7, with a weak D call TRBD1 (6 bases). The CDR3 runs 18 residues. Germline CDR1 is SGHNT and CDR2 is YENEEA. The V and J ends lost 0 bases and 2 bases respectively, with 20 bases between them. CDR3 loop: CASSLDWLGTPGTYEQYF. Written as DNA, the CDR3 is TGTGCCAGCAGCTTAGATTGGTTAGGGACACCGGGGACCTACGAGCAGTACTTC.

The sample holds many counts of this clonotype. The chain recombines TRBV28 with TRBJ2-7, with D perhaps matching TRBD1 (5 bases). Germline V gene data show CDR1 as MDHEN and CDR2 as SYDVKM. V dropped 3 bases and J dropped 2 bases, with 8 bases sitting between them. The CDR3 length is 13 residues. CDR3 loop: CASSFDSTYEQYF. CDR3 nucleotides: TGTGCCAGCAGTTTTGACAGTACCTACGAGCAGTACTTC.